Sequencing of this T cell receptor beta chain was carried out in a study of T cells in Graves' hyperthyroidism and ophthalmopathy. There are many counts of this clonotype. This CDR3 comprises 14 residues. The germline V and J ends were trimmed by 3 bases and 2 bases, with 11 bases remaining between them. Germline assignment: CDR1 WSHSY and CDR2 SAAADI. Using RNA transcripts as the source, TCR beta CDR3 regions were amplified. Carried out on the TCR CDR3, a first-round RT-PCR used the HTBI primer set. Using its own MiXCR run on the multiplex PCR reads, TCRdb lists one record per CDR3 protein. The data contain about 530,000 distinct CDR3 sequences, roughly a sixth of them singletons. Ophthalmopathy in the patients scored at least 3 on Clinical Activity Score and at least 4 on NOSPECS grade, lasting under 3 months. Out of around 10 ml of fresh peripheral blood came the PBMCs.

The sample was blood. This clonotype was sampled from a woman under 30 with Graves' ophthalmopathy. This chain links TRBV10-2 with TRBJ2-7; the D call may be TRBD1 or TRBD2 (6 bases each). CDR3 loop: CASSDGGRAYEQYF. CDR3 DNA: TGCGCCAGCAGTGACGGGGGCAGGGCCTACGAGCAGTACTTC.